This TCR beta chain was observed in a study of identical twins. Germline-derived CDR1 and CDR2 are LGHDT and YNNKEL (reference sequence). The CDR3 runs to 18 residues. The V gene lost 2 bases and the J gene lost 4 bases, with 23 bases spanning the gap. Via MiXCR, TCRdb re-called the 5' RACE reads, giving one row per CDR3 protein. The table records about 530,000 distinct CDR3 sequences, around 22% of them present only once. Details on this clonotype: Its antigen is still unknown.

Notes on the study in general: Shared out-of-frame alpha sequences (those common to twins) showed excess low generation probability.

The same data also went into a second study, on yellow fever vaccine responses in identical twins.

The chain couples TRBV3-1 to TRBJ1-2, with a weak D call TRBD1 (5 bases). The sample comprised CD4+ T cells sorted from blood. The source of this sequence is a woman aged 18-29 years in good health. CDR3 sequence reads: CASSQPGTFSPLSYGYTF. CDR3 nucleotides: TGTGCCAGCAGCCAACCGGGGACCTTTTCCCCCCTCTCCTATGGCTACACCTTC. Using reference TRBV3-1 and TRBJ1-2 for the parts outside the CDR3, the full variable domain is DTAVSQTPKYLVTQMGNDKSIKCEQNLGHDTMYWYKQDSKKFLKIMFSYNNKELIINETVPNRFSPKSPDKAHLNLHINSLELGDSAVYFCASSQPGTFSPLSYGYTFGSGTRLTVV.